Listed here are 15 T cell receptor beta chains from one sample, sequenced in a study of T cell repertoires in cytomegalovirus infection. Using its own MiXCR run on the reads, TCRdb lists one record per CDR3 protein. The sample holds 750,000 to 950,000 distinct CDR3 sequences, 25% to 35% seen once. Their target antigens are unknown. The material sequenced was cultured CD8+ T cells from PBMCs, taken from culture after CMV antigen stimulation. The receptors stem from a human donor in good health (CMV status not recorded). Some clones in this sample may be carry-over from other donors' samples.

The chain recombines TRBV6-2 or TRBV6-3 with TRBJ2-7; the D gene could be TRBD1 or TRBD2 (5 bases each). Per the germline V gene, CDR1 is MNHEY and CDR2 is SVGEGT. This CDR3 is 13 amino acids long. V lost 7 bases and J 3 bases, leaving 13 bases between the germline ends. CDR3 nucleotides: TGTGCCAGCACCATTGGGACCTACTACGAGCAGTACTTC. As protein: CASTIGTYYEQYF.

The chain is built from TRBV27 and TRBJ1-5, with a possible D match to TRBD1 (5 bases). Germline assignment: CDR1 MNHEY and CDR2 SMNVEV (reference sequence). The V and J ends lost 1 base and 6 bases respectively, with 13 bases between them. CDR3 size: 15 residues. DNA of the CDR3: TGTGCCAGCAGTTTATTTGCAGGGAACACTCAGCCCCAGCATTTT. Translation: CASSLFAGNTQPQHF.

The genes are TRBV12-3 or TRBV12-4 and TRBJ2-7; tentative D call: TRBD1 (6 bases). V lost 6 bases, J lost 6 bases, and 15 bases lay in between. CDR3 size: 13 residues. DNA for the CDR3: TGTGCCAGCAGCCGGCAGGGGTTCGGCGAGCAGTACTTC. It is translated as CASSRQGFGEQYF.

At least ten counts were recorded for this clonotype. This chain connects TRBV7-8 to TRBJ1-1, with 10 nucleotides matching TRBD1. The CDR3 runs to 16 residues. The germline gives CDR1 SGHVS, CDR2 FQNEAQ. Germline trimming cut 6 bases from V and 4 bases from J; bases unmatched to any gene: 11. The CDR3 is CASSLYPGQGSTEAFF. CDR3 coding DNA: TGTGCCAGCAGTCTTTATCCGGGACAGGGGAGCACTGAAGCTTTCTTT.

This chain joins TRBV4-2 and TRBJ2-1; the D gene could be TRBD1 or TRBD2 (6 bases each). The CDR3 contains 17 residues. Germline-derived CDR1 and CDR2 are LGHNA and YNFKEQ. V lost 3 bases and J lost 5, with 20 bases in between. The CDR3 nucleotides read TGTGCCAGCAGCCAGGTTTTAGGAGGGGGGACCAACAATGAGCAGTTCTTC. Translation gives CASSQVLGGGTNNEQFF.

At least ten counts were recorded for this clonotype. The chain uses TRBV7-6 and TRBJ2-3, with TRBD1 matching over 7 bases. The CDR3 length is 15 residues. V was clipped by 2 bases and J by 2 bases; unmatched bases: 4. Germline V CDR1 and CDR2: SGHVS, FNYEAQ. As DNA, the CDR3 is TGTGCCAGCAGCTTAAAGAGGGGGCCCACAGATACGCAGTATTTT. The encoded protein is CASSLKRGPTDTQYF. Using reference TRBV7-6 and TRBJ2-3 for the parts outside the CDR3, the full variable domain is GAGVSQSPRYKVTKRGQDVALRCDPISGHVSLYWYRQALGQGPEFLTYFNYEAQQDKSGLPNDRFSAERPEGSISTLTIQRTEQRDSAMYRCASSLKRGPTDTQYFGPGTRLTVL.

This clonotype has just a few counts. This sequence joins TRBV6-1 and TRBJ2-3, with D maybe TRBD1 (6 bases). The CDR3 is 16 residues long. Looked up from germline, CDR1 is MNHNS and CDR2 is SASEGT. V was shortened by 5 bases and J by 2 bases, with 17 bases between the two germline ends. The CDR3 nucleotides read TGTGCCAGCAGTTCCCAGGCAGGGGTTCCCACAGATACGCAGTATTTT. Its protein product is CASSSQAGVPTDTQYF.

This clonotype has more than one count but fewer than ten. V usage is TRBV16 and J usage is TRBJ2-5; a possible D gene is TRBD2 (5 bases). Trimming took off 5 bases at V and 3 bases at J, with 16 bases between the two ends. This CDR3 has 15 residues. Germline V CDR1 and CDR2: KGHSY, FQNENV. Here the CDR3 reads CASSVGETGEETQYF. As DNA, the CDR3 is TGTGCCAGCAGCGTCGGGGAGACGGGTGAAGAGACCCAGTACTTC.

This clonotype was picked up many times. This rearrangement joins TRBV6-1 to TRBJ2-1, with D perhaps TRBD1 or TRBD2 (5 bases each). V lost 5 bases to trimming and J lost 0 bases, with 17 bases between them. Germline loops: CDR1 MNHNS, CDR2 SASEGT. This CDR3 is built from 17 residues. CDR3 protein: CASSLNSGTLSYNEQFF. The CDR3 DNA is TGTGCCAGCAGTTTGAATTCAGGGACCCTCTCCTACAATGAGCAGTTCTTC.

This clonotype was observed at least ten times. This chain links TRBV20-1 with TRBJ2-2; no definite D call. Germline CDR1 reads DFQATT; CDR2 reads SNEGSKA (reference sequence). There are 15 residues in the CDR3. The ends were cut back, 3 bases at V and 1 base at J, with 12 bases in the middle. In DNA form, the CDR3 reads TGCAGTGCTAGCCCTCCGGGTCAGAACACCGGGGAGCTGTTTTTT. Translation: CSASPPGQNTGELFF.

The CDR3 DNA follows: TGTGCCAGCAGCTTTTTGGGCCAGGGAGACAATGAGCAGTTCTTC. It translates to CASSFLGQGDNEQFF. This chain joins TRBV7-3 and TRBJ2-1; D is tentatively TRBD1 or TRBD2 (5 bases each). The CDR3 is 15 residues long. V lost 3 bases, J lost 5 bases, and 14 bases lay in between. Germline CDR1 SGHTA, CDR2 FQGTGA.

The count of this clonotype is one. The chain joins TRBV20-1 to TRBJ2-7, with 7 bases matching TRBD1. Per the germline V gene, CDR1 is DFQATT and CDR2 is SNEGSKA (reference sequence). The J segment lost 0 bases and the V segment lost 2 bases, leaving 7 bases of the junction unmatched. This CDR3 contains 15 residues. CDR3 nucleotide sequence: TGCAGTGCTAGATTAGGGACAGCCAGCTCCTACGAGCAGTACTTC. It encodes CSARLGTASSYEQYF.

This clonotype was found a few times. This sequence joins TRBV6-2 or TRBV6-3 and TRBJ2-2; TRBD2 aligns across 11 bases. This CDR3 spans 17 amino acids. Trimming removed 2 bases from V and 1 base from J; junction bases left unmatched: 3. The germline V gene has CDR1 MNHEY and CDR2 SVGEGT. The CDR3 is CASSYATSGGNTGELFF. The DNA of the CDR3 is TGTGCCAGCAGTTACGCAACTAGCGGGGGGAACACCGGGGAGCTGTTTTTT.

This clonotype was observed many times. The chain carries TRBV7-2 and TRBJ1-1; a weak D match, TRBD1 (5 bases). CDR3 size: 16 residues. Deletions cut 4 bases from V and 0 bases from J, with 15 bases between. Germline values: CDR1 SGHTA, CDR2 FQGNSA. The CDR3 protein is CASSSGRKALNTEAFF. The CDR3 nucleotides read TGTGCCAGCAGCTCGGGACGTAAAGCCTTGAACACTGAAGCTTTCTTT.

This chain connects TRBV4-3 to TRBJ2-3; 13 bases align to TRBD2. With 1 base clipped from V and 7 bases from J, the junction kept 2 bases outside the gene matches. Germline V gene sequence: CDR1 LGHNA, CDR2 YSLEER. The CDR3 is 15 amino acids. Here the CDR3 reads CASSQGTSGGYTQYF. The CDR3 DNA reads as TGCGCCAGCAGCCAAGGGACTAGCGGGGGATATACGCAGTATTTT.